This T cell receptor beta chain was documented in a study of blood T cell repertoires in COVID-19. On the study more broadly: Donors in the United States, Italy and Spain gave samples during acute or convalescent COVID-19.

Per the original methods: How many nucleated cells were present was estimated from reference gene primer amplification. Assay: immunoSEQ multiplex PCR; the TCRdb copy retains only in-frame clones and omits some. From that table come the V and J calls and clone size; the DNA was used to work out D and trimming. The sample carries 150,000 to 200,000 clones, around 77% recorded once. Germline loops: CDR1 KGHSH, CDR2 LQKENI. This CDR3 comprises 16 residues. Trimming cost V 4 bases and J 8 bases, with 20 bases left between them. This TCR derives from a man aged 65 to 85 with acute or convalescent COVID-19. The genes are TRBV18 and TRBJ1-4, with D perhaps matching TRBD1 (5 bases). The sample consisted of peripheral blood. The chain's CDR3 is CASSLSGGARGEKLFF. The CDR3 DNA is TGTGCCAGCTCACTATCAGGAGGGGCGCGAGGGGAAAAACTGTTTTTT.